This TCR beta chain is from a study of blood T cells in healthy people across ages. A remark on this clonotype: The antigen is not known.

From germline, CDR1 is SGHRS and CDR2 YFSETQ. Germline trimming cut 3 bases from V and 5 bases from J; bases unmatched to any gene: 10. The CDR3 runs 15 residues. Every participating donor contributed 8.5 to 10 milliliters of peripheral blood through a draw. General study points: Roughly linearly, TCR beta diversity per million T cells fell as age increased. When set beside aged donors, long-lived donors presented more naive CD4+ cells and higher diversity.

A sample-barcoded 5' primer and a J-beta primer mix were used in a second PCR of about 6 to 12 cycles. Each single sample gave us at least 2.5 million CDR3-containing paired-end reads. Each CDR3 protein gets one entry after TCRdb re-called the 5' RACE reads with MiXCR. The sample records about 970,000 distinct CDR3 sequences, roughly 50% being singletons. This clonotype was obtained from a woman in her sixties or seventies in good health. The rearrangement joins TRBV5-1 to TRBJ1-1; 7 bases are shared with TRBD1. The sequenced sample consisted of blood. The CDR3, as DNA: TGCGCCAGCAGCTCTGGAATAGGGGGCGAGACTGAAGCTTTCTTT. This translates into CASSSGIGGETEAFF.